Presented here are 14 T cell receptor beta chains from one specimen sequenced in a study of T-cell memory formation after mild COVID-19. TCRdb redid the calling of the 5' RACE reads with MiXCR, one entry per CDR3 protein. The data contain some 450,000 distinct CDR3 sequences, 20% of them seen just once; the ten biggest clones take up approximately 8.4%. Sequenced: PBMCs or a T cell subset sorted from them (not recorded which). All receptors derive from an adult woman who had mild COVID-19 (a few samples of this study predate the infection). Cell type and time point are not known.

This clonotype has at least ten counts. The V gene is TRBV5-1, the J gene TRBJ2-5; D not resolved. The germline gives CDR1 SGHRS, CDR2 YFSETQ. This CDR3 comprises 14 residues. Trimming removed 3 bases at V and 4 bases at J, with 13 bases between. The CDR3 reads CASSWSETAETQYF. In DNA form, the CDR3 reads TGCGCCAGCAGCTGGTCGGAAACTGCAGAGACCCAGTACTTC.

The V gene is TRBV7-2, the J gene TRBJ2-1, with D uncertain. The ends were cut back, 0 bases at V and 9 bases at J, with 12 bases in the middle. Germline V gene lookup returns CDR1 SGHTA and CDR2 FQGNSA. This CDR3 is built from 14 residues. CDR3 nucleotides: TGTGCCAGCAGCTTAGCGCTAACAAGCAGTGAGCAGTTCTTC. Its protein is CASSLALTSSEQFF.

The rearrangement joins TRBV7-2 to TRBJ2-1, with D possibly TRBD1 on 5 matching bases. The CDR3 length is 16 residues. Between the trimmed V and J ends, which lost 7 bases and 6 bases, there was a span of 22 bases. The germline V gene has CDR1 SGHTA and CDR2 FQGNSA. CDR3 in amino acids: CASTIQTARLSNEQFF. The CDR3 region has the DNA TGTGCCAGCACCATTCAGACAGCCCGCCTGAGCAATGAGCAGTTCTTC.

This clonotype was seen a few times. This sequence joins TRBV12-3 or TRBV12-4 and TRBJ2-7; D gene uncertain. Trimming pared 5 bases from V and 0 bases from J, leaving 5 bases between. The CDR3 sequence is 12 residues long. For the CDR3, the DNA is TGTGCCAGCAGTACGGCCTCCTACGAGCAGTACTTC. Amino acids: CASSTASYEQYF.

This chain links TRBV29-1 with TRBJ2-3; TRBD2 matches at 8 bases. The junction had 7 bases not matched to a gene; V was cut back by 4 bases and J by 4 bases. The CDR3 runs to 14 residues. CDR1 and CDR2 from the germline V gene are SQVTM and ANQGSEA. CDR3 DNA: TGCAGCGTTGCGTCTCTAGCGGGCCCAGATACGCAGTATTTT. It translates to CSVASLAGPDTQYF.

This clonotype was detected only a few times. The chain is built from TRBV20-1 and TRBJ2-1; 9 nucleotides agree with TRBD2. The CDR3 is 20 amino acids. Trimming removed 2 bases from V and 3 bases from J; junction bases left unmatched: 20. The germline gives CDR1 DFQATT, CDR2 SNEGSKA (reference sequence). Here the CDR3 reads CSARNRAGTSMTFHYNEQFF. Here the CDR3 DNA reads TGCAGTGCTAGAAATAGGGCCGGGACTAGCATGACCTTTCACTACAATGAGCAGTTCTTC.

This clonotype was found many times. The chain carries TRBV12-3 or TRBV12-4 and TRBJ2-3; no clear D. The CDR3 length is 13 residues. The V end lost 3 bases, the J end lost 0 bases, and 4 bases lay between the germline ends. The CDR3 sequence: CASSFGSTDTQYF. CDR3 DNA: TGTGCCAGCAGTTTTGGGAGCACAGATACGCAGTATTTT.

The chain combines TRBV5-1 with TRBJ1-1; TRBD1 agrees at 8 bases. CDR1 is SGHRS and CDR2 is YFSETQ in the germline V gene. V gave up 4 bases and J gave up 3 bases; unmatched junction bases: 11. The CDR3 sequence is 16 residues long. The CDR3 region is CASSLTGARMDTEAFF. In DNA form, the CDR3 reads TGCGCCAGCAGCCTGACAGGGGCTCGGATGGACACTGAAGCTTTCTTT.

This clonotype has more than one count but fewer than ten. This chain connects TRBV20-1 to TRBJ2-1; D gene ambiguous. The length of the CDR3 is 13 residues. V gave up 0 bases and J gave up 4 bases, with 7 bases separating them. Germline V gives CDR1 DFQATT, CDR2 SNEGSKA (reference sequence). The CDR3 sequence is CSAREGRYNEQFF. The CDR3 DNA reads TGCAGTGCTAGAGAAGGGCGATACAATGAGCAGTTCTTC.

The V gene is TRBV3-1, the J gene TRBJ2-7, with 13 bases fitting TRBD2. The CDR3 extends over 16 amino acids. After removal of 4 bases from V and 7 bases from J, the junction contained 10 bases not matched to a gene. Germline assignment: CDR1 LGHDT and CDR2 YNNKEL (reference sequence). The CDR3 is CASSLGLAGEAGEQYF. The CDR3, as DNA: TGTGCCAGCAGCCTCGGACTAGCGGGAGAGGCTGGGGAGCAGTACTTC.

Only a few counts were recorded for this clonotype. The J gene is TRBJ2-1, the V gene TRBV29-1; D is unclear. The CDR3 is 11 amino acids. Trimming took off 4 bases at V and 5 bases at J, with 6 bases between the two ends. Germline-derived CDR1 and CDR2 are SQVTM and ANQGSEA. The CDR3 protein is CSVAPNNEQFF. CDR3 in DNA: TGCAGCGTTGCCCCGAACAATGAGCAGTTCTTC.

The CDR3, as DNA: TGTGCCAGCACTAGGTGGGAAACCGGAAACACCATATATTTT. Translating gives CASTRWETGNTIYF. The V and J genes are TRBV18 and TRBJ1-3; D gene unclear. V gave up 8 bases and J gave up 4 bases, with 15 bases separating them. Germline CDR1 KGHSH, CDR2 LQKENI. The CDR3 sequence is 14 residues long.

The DNA for the CDR3 is TGTGCCAGCAGCCCCGAGACAACCTACGAGCAGTACTTC. Amino acids: CASSPETTYEQYF. The chain combines TRBV27 with TRBJ2-7; unclear D gene. V was trimmed by 6 bases and J by 2 bases, leaving 11 bases between them. Germline CDR1 MNHEY, CDR2 SMNVEV (reference sequence). This CDR3 has 13 amino acids.

The table lists this clonotype with a few counts. The V call is TRBV29-1, the J call TRBJ2-1; 10 nucleotides agree with TRBD1. Germline V gene sequence: CDR1 SQVTM, CDR2 ANQGSEA. V lost 7 bases to trimming and J lost 8 bases; unmatched junction nucleotides: 5. This CDR3 spans 12 amino acids. The CDR3 DNA sequence: TGCAGCGCCGGACAGGGGGTGGATGAGCAGTTCTTC. Its translation: CSAGQGVDEQFF.